Each of the 21 T cell receptor beta chains below was sequenced from the same sample in a study of cytomegalovirus exposure and HLA in healthy donors. The study ran its PCR with 60 Vbeta and 13 Jbeta primers. This table comes from immunoSEQ multiplex PCR, and its TCRdb copy is limited to in-frame clones, with some not included. The repertoire holds about 84,000 clones, with 63% as singletons. The sample was PBMCs. The receptors shown here come from a middle-aged woman in good health and CMV-seropositive.

The chain combines TRBV5-1 with TRBJ2-3; 10 positions agree with TRBD1. The CDR3 contains 15 residues. V was clipped by 2 bases and J by 4 bases; unmatched bases: 4. CDR1 SGHRS and CDR2 YFSETQ come from the germline V gene. CDR3 nucleotides: TGCGCCAGCAGCTTAGGGACAGGGGAGTCAGATACGCAGTATTTT. It codes for CASSLGTGESDTQYF.

The chain links TRBV5-1 to TRBJ2-3; 9 bases align to TRBD1. Germline lookup yields CDR1 SGHRS and CDR2 YFSETQ. V lost 4 bases, J lost 1 base, and 7 bases stayed unmatched. The CDR3 loop spans 16 amino acids. The CDR3 DNA follows: TGCGCCAGCAGCCCGTTGGGACAGGGTGGCACAGATACGCAGTATTTT. Its translation: CASSPLGQGGTDTQYF.

V usage is TRBV6-1 and J usage is TRBJ2-1, with 7 bases identical to TRBD1. The CDR3 consists of 15 residues. J gave up 4 bases and V 4 bases, and 7 bases lay outside the gene matches. Germline CDR1 and CDR2: MNHNS and SASEGT. CDR3 sequence reads: CASSVPGQRYNEQFF. CDR3 DNA sequence: TGTGCCAGCAGTGTTCCGGGACAGAGATACAATGAGCAGTTCTTC.

V is TRBV5-1 and J is TRBJ2-3, with D perhaps TRBD1 (6 bases). V lost 3 bases and J 0 bases, leaving 11 bases between the germline ends. Germline V gene sequence: CDR1 SGHRS, CDR2 YFSETQ. The CDR3 spans 15 residues. CDR3 region: CASSWKQGSTDTQYF. The DNA for the CDR3 is TGCGCCAGCAGCTGGAAACAGGGAAGCACAGATACGCAGTATTTT.

The CDR3 sequence: CASRSGSTSSYNEQFF. CDR3 nucleotide sequence: TGTGCCAGTAGAAGCGGATCTACCAGCTCCTACAATGAGCAGTTCTTC. V usage is TRBV19 and J usage is TRBJ2-1; D perhaps matches TRBD2 (5 bases). The CDR3 totals 16 residues. CDR1 and CDR2 from the germline V gene are LNHDA and SQIVND (reference sequence). Deletions cut 6 bases from V and 0 bases from J, with 15 bases between.

This clone was picked up a small number of times. The V and J genes are TRBV5-1 and TRBJ2-2, with TRBD1 as a possible D gene (5 bases). Germline V CDR1 and CDR2: SGHRS, YFSETQ. V was cut by 1 base and J by 3 bases, with 19 bases left in between. This CDR3 has 18 residues. The CDR3, as DNA: TGCGCCAGCAGCTTGAGCCAGGGCATCACAAGATACACCGGGGAGCTGTTTTTT. Its translation: CASSLSQGITRYTGELFF.

The chain combines TRBV2 with TRBJ2-3, with TRBD2 matching over 7 bases. The germline V gene has CDR1 SNHLY and CDR2 FYNNEI. The CDR3 extends over 14 amino acids. Unmatched junction bases numbered 6, after V lost 6 bases and J lost 3 bases. CDR3 protein: CASRAVGGTDTQYF. The CDR3 DNA follows: TGTGCCAGCAGAGCCGTGGGGGGGACAGATACGCAGTATTTT. The variable domain in full, with the rest retrieved from reference TRBV2 and TRBJ2-3, is EPEVTQTPSHQVTQMGQEVILRCVPISNHLYFYWYRQILGQKVEFLVSFYNNEISEKSEIFDDQFSVERPDGSNFTLKIRSTKLEDSAMYFCASRAVGGTDTQYFGPGTRLTVL.

This clone showed up just once. The CDR3 is CASSPVSDEQYF. The CDR3, as DNA: TGTGCCAGCAGTCCCGTTTCCGACGAGCAGTACTTC. J is TRBJ2-7 and V is TRBV28; D call uncertain. Trimming cost V 5 bases and J 5 bases, with 10 bases left between them. Per germline, CDR1 MDHEN and CDR2 SYDVKM. The CDR3 is 12 residues long.

The J gene is TRBJ2-5, the V gene TRBV14; 10 nucleotides match TRBD2. After removal of 2 bases from V and 1 base from J, the junction contained 10 bases not matched to a gene. This CDR3 comprises 18 residues. Germline CDR1 SGHDN, CDR2 FVKESK. CDR3 sequence (DNA): TGTGCCAGCAGCCAATTGTTAGCGGGAGGACCGCGCCAAGAGACCCAGTACTTC. This sequence encodes CASSQLLAGGPRQETQYF.

The V call is TRBV7-2, the J call TRBJ2-7; D might be TRBD2 (7 bases). Trimming cost V 5 bases and J 0 bases, with 14 bases left between them. Per germline, CDR1 SGHTA and CDR2 FQGNSA. This CDR3 is 15 amino acids long. The CDR3 coding sequence is TGTGCCAGCAGCGGTCAGGGGACTATCTCCTACGAGCAGTACTTC. It specifies CASSGQGTISYEQYF.

This clone showed up just once. The chain employs TRBV10-1 and TRBJ2-3; D call uncertain. Germline V CDR1 and CDR2: WNHNN, SYGVQD (reference sequence). This CDR3 region has 16 residues. V gave up 2 bases and J gave up 2 bases, with 14 bases separating them. The CDR3 loop reads CASSEVLAVHTDTQYF. The CDR3 coding sequence is TGCGCCAGCAGTGAGGTTTTGGCGGTCCACACAGATACGCAGTATTTT.

Only a few counts were recorded for this clone. V usage is TRBV29-1 and J usage is TRBJ2-5; D may be TRBD2 (6 bases). Germline V CDR1 and CDR2: SQVTM, ANQGSEA. Trimming took 4 bases from V and 5 from J, leaving 14 bases between them. The CDR3 totals 13 residues. The CDR3 sequence: CSVAGLFGETQYF. The CDR3 region has the DNA TGCAGCGTTGCAGGACTATTCGGCGAGACCCAGTACTTC.

There are a few counts of this clone. The chain couples TRBV18 to TRBJ2-3; 7 positions agree with TRBD2. Germline CDR1 is KGHSH and CDR2 is LQKENI. J lost 3 bases, V lost 2 bases, and 14 bases had no gene match. The CDR3 runs to 18 residues. The CDR3 nucleotides are TGTGCCAGCTCACCAGAGGTTCCGGCGGGAGTATTTACAGATACGCAGTATTTT. Protein product: CASSPEVPAGVFTDTQYF.

The CDR3 spells CASSLDLNTGNTEAFF. In DNA, the CDR3 is TGTGCCAGCAGCTTAGATCTCAATACAGGAAACACTGAAGCTTTCTTT. The rearrangement uses TRBV11-2 and TRBJ1-1; maybe TRBD1 (5 bases). CDR1 is SGHAT and CDR2 is FQNNGV in the germline V gene. The CDR3 has 16 residues. Trimming took off 0 bases at V and 2 bases at J, with 13 bases between the two ends.

The chain has TRBV6-6 and TRBJ2-2; 7 positions match TRBD2. The ends lost 5 bases at V and 1 base at J; junction bases unmatched: 7. Germline lookup yields CDR1 MNHNY and CDR2 SVGAGI (reference sequence). The CDR3 has 16 amino acids. The CDR3 bases are TGTGCCAGCAGTCTCTTTCCTAGCGGGAACACCGGGGAGCTGTTTTTT. Translating gives CASSLFPSGNTGELFF.

This clone was detected only a few times. The V call is TRBV5-6, the J call TRBJ2-5, with D tentatively TRBD1 (6 bases). CDR1 and CDR2 from the germline V gene are SGHDT and YYEEEE. This CDR3 comprises 14 residues. Trimming removed 6 bases from V and 0 bases from J, with 12 bases in between. CDR3 nucleotides: TGTGCCAGCACCAAGCAGGGGTACCAAGAGACCCAGTACTTC. Protein: CASTKQGYQETQYF. Using reference TRBV5-6 and TRBJ2-5 for the parts outside the CDR3, the full variable domain is DAGVTQSPTHLIKTRGQQVTLRCSPKSGHDTVSWYQQALGQGPQFIFQYYEEEERQRGNFPDRFSGHQFPNYSSELNVNALLLGDSALYLCASTKQGYQETQYFGPGTRLLVL.

This clone came up a few times. The chain joins TRBV6-5 to TRBJ1-3; maybe TRBD1 (5 bases). The germline V and J ends were trimmed by 4 bases and 6 bases, with 13 bases remaining between them. The V gene's germline CDR1 is MNHEY and CDR2 SVGAGI. CDR3 length: 14 residues. The CDR3: CASSFGQVSNTIYF. CDR3 DNA sequence: TGTGCCAGCAGTTTTGGACAAGTTTCAAACACCATATATTTT.

This clone was counted only a few times. The chain is built from TRBV6-6 and TRBJ1-3; a possible D gene is TRBD1 (5 bases). The CDR3 length is 15 residues. Trimming removed 0 bases at V and 1 base at J, with 7 bases between. CDR1 MNHNY and CDR2 SVGAGI come from the germline V gene (reference sequence). CDR3 sequence reads: CASSYSQGSGNTIYF. In DNA, the CDR3 is TGTGCCAGCAGTTACTCCCAGGGATCTGGAAACACCATATATTTT.

This clone was seen a few times. The J gene is TRBJ1-2, the V gene TRBV13; no clear D. The V end lost 0 bases, the J end lost 8 bases, and 13 bases lay between the germline ends. Germline V lookup: CDR1 PRHDT, CDR2 FYEKMQ (reference sequence). This CDR3 region has 14 residues. The CDR3 sequence is CASSLGLPLSGYTF. The CDR3 DNA sequence: TGTGCCAGCAGCTTAGGCCTACCCCTCTCCGGCTACACCTTC.

The rearrangement links TRBV28 to TRBJ2-7, with 7 bases lining up with TRBD1. Germline lookup yields CDR1 MDHEN and CDR2 SYDVKM. The V and J ends lost 8 bases and 2 bases, in that order; junction bases with no gene match: 9. The CDR3 loop spans 14 amino acids. The CDR3 sequence: CASHQGDRTYEQYF. CDR3 bases: TGTGCCAGCCACCAGGGGGACCGAACCTACGAGCAGTACTTC.

This clone occurred a few times. V is TRBV2 and J is TRBJ2-1; D perhaps matches TRBD1 (6 bases). Germline V gene sequence: CDR1 SNHLY, CDR2 FYNNEI. V was shortened by 8 bases and J by 5 bases, with 13 bases between the two germline ends. The CDR3 sequence is 13 residues long. The CDR3 reads CASLRDINNEQFF. The CDR3, as DNA: TGTGCCAGCCTACGGGACATCAACAATGAGCAGTTCTTC.